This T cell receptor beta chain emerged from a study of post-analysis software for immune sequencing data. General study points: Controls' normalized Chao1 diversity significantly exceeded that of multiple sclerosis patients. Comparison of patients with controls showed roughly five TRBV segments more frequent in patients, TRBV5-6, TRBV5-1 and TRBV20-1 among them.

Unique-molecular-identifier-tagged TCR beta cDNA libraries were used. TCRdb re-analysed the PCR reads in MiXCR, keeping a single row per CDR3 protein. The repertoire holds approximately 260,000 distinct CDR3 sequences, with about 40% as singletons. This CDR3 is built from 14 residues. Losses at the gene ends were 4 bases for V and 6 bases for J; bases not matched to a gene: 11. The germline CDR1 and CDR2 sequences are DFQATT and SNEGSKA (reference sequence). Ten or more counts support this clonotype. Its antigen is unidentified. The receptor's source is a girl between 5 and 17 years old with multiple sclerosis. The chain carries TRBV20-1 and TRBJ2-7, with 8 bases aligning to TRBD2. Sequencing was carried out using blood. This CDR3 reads CSATRRGARSEQYF. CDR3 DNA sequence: TGCAGTGCTACCCGGCGGGGGGCGCGTAGCGAGCAGTACTTC.